This T cell receptor beta chain was recorded in a study of lymphopenia after photon versus proton radiotherapy. Notes on this clone: Antigen: not known.

The germline V gene has CDR1 SGHTA and CDR2 FQGNSA. Trimming cost V 5 bases and J 7 bases, with 17 bases left between them. The CDR3 has 15 residues. Assay: immunoSEQ multiplex PCR; the TCRdb copy retains only in-frame clones and omits some. The sample carries roughly 41,000 clones, more than 75% recorded once. Findings and caveats of the study: Survival link was tested only in deceased patients; proton benefit remains a possibility.

Material: peripheral blood, obtained from a patient treated with photon-based radiotherapy. The sequence was collected from a man aged 45-65 years with gastric cancer. V gene TRBV7-2 combines with J gene TRBJ2-2; a possible D gene is TRBD1 (5 bases). CDR3 loop: CASSPRASLNGELFF. CDR3 nucleotides: TGTGCCAGCAGCCCCAGGGCCTCACTAAACGGGGAGCTGTTTTTT.